The 32 T cell receptor beta chains below come from one sample, sequenced in a study of T cell changes during pregnancy in multiple sclerosis. Libraries were prepared by immunoSEQ multiplex PCR; TCRdb keeps only in-frame clonotypes and omits some of them. The sample has about 120,000 clones, about 93% seen once. The sequences come from peripheral blood, collected before pregnancy. The receptors shown here come from a female donor with multiple sclerosis, enrolled in a pregnancy study.

V and J are TRBV27 and TRBJ1-1; D may be TRBD1 (6 bases). Deletions cut 6 bases from V and 1 base from J, with 18 bases between. This CDR3 comprises 16 residues. The germline CDR1 and CDR2 sequences are MNHEY and SMNVEV (reference sequence). The CDR3 nucleotides read TGTGCCAGCAGCTTCCGGGGCAGGGGTCAGAACACTGAAGCTTTCTTT. It specifies CASSFRGRGQNTEAFF.

The rearrangement joins TRBV28 to TRBJ2-1, with 16 bases that match TRBD2. The V and J ends lost 8 bases and 0 bases, in that order; junction bases with no gene match: 10. CDR3 size: 19 residues. From germline, CDR1 is MDHEN and CDR2 SYDVKM. Here the CDR3 reads CASGPLGLAGGSSYNEQFF. The CDR3 bases are TGTGCCAGCGGACCATTGGGACTAGCGGGAGGGAGCTCCTACAATGAGCAGTTCTTC.

The chain recombines TRBV6-1 with TRBJ1-3, with 8 bases aligning to TRBD1. The V gene end was trimmed by 1 base and the J gene end by 4 bases; junction bases not matched to a gene: 9. Germline V gives CDR1 MNHNS, CDR2 SASEGT. The CDR3 contains 17 residues. DNA for the CDR3: TGTGCCAGCAGTGAAGAGGCAGGGGGCGCATCCGGAAACACCATATATTTT. Its protein product is CASSEEAGGASGNTIYF.

The V and J genes are TRBV23-1 and TRBJ2-7; TRBD2 might be the D (6 bases). TRBV23-1 is flagged as an ORF with uncertain function. The CDR3 is 14 residues long. V was clipped by 5 bases and J by 1 base, with 12 bases between them. DNA of the CDR3: TGCGCCAGCAGTAGGGACTGTAGTTCCTACGAGCAGTACTTC. Translated: CASSRDCSSYEQYF.

This clone showed up just a few times. The sample holds other DNA sequences that translate to the same CDR3. This chain uses TRBV6-4 with TRBJ2-3; 9 bases map to TRBD2. There are 16 residues in the CDR3. Germline trimming cut 0 bases from V and 3 bases from J; bases unmatched to any gene: 4. Germline V gives CDR1 MRHNA, CDR2 SNTAGT. CDR3 sequence: CASSDSTSGGTDTQYF. The CDR3 DNA reads as TGTGCCAGCAGTGACTCGACTAGCGGTGGAACAGATACGCAGTATTTT.

For this clone: An end of the junction does not agree with germline; a read error may underlie this. The CDR3 DNA reads as TGTGCCAGCAGTGAAAGCGGGGCTGACCGATACTTC. As protein: CASSESGADRYF. This rearrangement joins TRBV6-1 to TRBJ1-2, with a tentative D call TRBD1 (5 bases). The CDR3 consists of 12 residues. Germline V lookup: CDR1 MNHNS, CDR2 SASEGT.

The chain uses TRBV28 and TRBJ2-1, with a possible D match to TRBD2 (6 bases). The germline gives CDR1 MDHEN, CDR2 SYDVKM. With 6 bases removed from V and 0 bases from J, the gap between germline ends came to 12 bases. The CDR3 extends over 15 amino acids. CDR3 amino acids: CASRPAGLSYNEQFF. The CDR3 coding sequence is TGTGCCAGCAGGCCAGCGGGCCTCTCCTACAATGAGCAGTTCTTC.

This clone was seen a single time. The chain uses TRBV30 and TRBJ2-7, with 9 bases aligning to TRBD2. This CDR3 is 14 amino acids long. Germline CDR1 is GTSNPN and CDR2 is SVGIG (reference sequence). The V and J ends lost 3 bases and 4 bases, in that order; junction bases with no gene match: 7. The DNA for the CDR3 is TGTGCCTGGAGGCCTACTAGCGGGCTTTACGAGCAGTACTTC. As protein: CAWRPTSGLYEQYF. Complete variable domain (other parts from reference TRBV30 and TRBJ2-7): SQTIHQWPATLVQPVGSPLSLECTVEGTSNPNLYWYRQAAGRGLQLLFYSVGIGQISSEVPQNLSASRPQDRQFILSSKKLLLSDSGFYLCAWRPTSGLYEQYFGPGTRLTVT.

This sequence joins TRBV19 and TRBJ2-5; D might be TRBD1 (8 bases). The CDR3 has 15 residues. The germline gives CDR1 LNHDA, CDR2 SQIVND (reference sequence). V lost 7 bases to trimming and J lost 5 bases, with 20 bases between them. The CDR3 DNA is TGTGCCAGTACTCAACAGGGGGGGCGCGGGGAGACCCAGTACTTC. Protein sequence: CASTQQGGRGETQYF. The variable domain in full, with the rest retrieved from reference TRBV19 and TRBJ2-5, is DGGITQSPKYLFRKEGQNVTLSCEQNLNHDAMYWYRQDPGQGLRLIYYSQIVNDFQKGDIAEGYSVSREKKESFPLTVTSAQKNPTAFYLCASTQQGGRGETQYFGPGTRLLVL.

The chain links TRBV19 to TRBJ1-2; TRBD1 matches 8 bases. The CDR3 is 13 residues long. Trimming cost V 7 bases and J 8 bases; bases outside gene matches: 9. Germline values: CDR1 LNHDA, CDR2 SQIVND (reference sequence). Here the CDR3 reads CASTPGQGWGYTF. The CDR3 DNA reads TGTGCCAGTACCCCAGGACAGGGTTGGGGCTACACCTTC. Combining the CDR3 with reference TRBV19 and TRBJ1-2 gives the whole variable domain DGGITQSPKYLFRKEGQNVTLSCEQNLNHDAMYWYRQDPGQGLRLIYYSQIVNDFQKGDIAEGYSVSREKKESFPLTVTSAQKNPTAFYLCASTPGQGWGYTFGSGTRLTVV.

A single count supports this clone. V and J are TRBV5-1 and TRBJ2-1, with 14 bases identical to TRBD2. From germline, CDR1 is SGHRS and CDR2 YFSETQ. V gave up 3 bases and J gave up 7 bases; unmatched junction bases: 9. This CDR3 is 17 amino acids long. The DNA for the CDR3 is TGCGCCAGCAGCTCCGGGACTAGCGGGAGTAGGAGAAATGAGCAGTTCTTC. This gives the protein CASSSGTSGSRRNEQFF.

The rearrangement links TRBV5-1 to TRBJ2-3, with 10 nucleotides matching TRBD2. The CDR3 is 16 residues long. V was clipped by 4 bases and J by 2 bases; unmatched bases: 7. Germline V CDR1 and CDR2: SGHRS, YFSETQ. The CDR3 reads CASSPGLADYTDTQYF. For the CDR3, the DNA is TGCGCCAGCAGCCCAGGACTAGCGGACTACACAGATACGCAGTATTTT.

The chain is built from TRBV7-6 and TRBJ2-1; the match to TRBD2 covers 12 bases. Per the germline V gene, CDR1 is SGHVS and CDR2 is FNYEAQ. The CDR3 has 17 residues. J was trimmed by 2 bases and V by 1 base; bases with no gene match: 3. Here the CDR3 reads CASSLGPSGGAYNEQFF. The CDR3 DNA follows: TGTGCCAGCAGCTTAGGGCCTAGCGGGGGGGCCTACAATGAGCAGTTCTTC.

The chain recombines TRBV11-2 with TRBJ2-1, with 8 positions matching TRBD2. This CDR3 has 15 residues. V shed 1 base, J shed 15 bases, and the junction held 14 bases outside the gene matches. Per the germline V gene, CDR1 is SGHAT and CDR2 is FQNNGV. The CDR3 here is CASSLGASGSTRPFF. In DNA, the CDR3 is TGTGCCAGCAGCTTAGGGGCCAGCGGGAGTACACGGCCGTTCTTC.

This chain uses TRBV7-2 with TRBJ2-1; 7 nucleotides align to TRBD1. The CDR3 totals 15 residues. V lost 0 bases, J lost 2 bases, and 1 base stayed unmatched. Germline lookup yields CDR1 SGHTA and CDR2 FQGNSA. CDR3 in DNA: TGTGCCAGCAGCTTAGCTCAGGGGGCCTACAATGAGCAGTTCTTC. Amino acid sequence: CASSLAQGAYNEQFF. Drawing the rest from reference TRBV7-2 and TRBJ2-1, the complete variable domain is GAGVSQSPSNKVTEKGKDVELRCDPISGHTALYWYRQSLGQGLEFLIYFQGNSAPDKSGLPSDRFSAERTGGSVSTLTIQRTQQEDSAVYLCASSLAQGAYNEQFFGPGTRLTVL.

This clone was observed once. This chain uses TRBV10-3 with TRBJ1-2; possibly TRBD1 for D (5 bases). CDR1 is ENHRY and CDR2 is SYGVKD in the germline V gene. Trimming shortened V by 4 bases and J by 10 bases, and 13 bases separated the two germline ends. This CDR3 spans 12 amino acids. The CDR3 coding sequence is TGTGCCATCAGTGGTGACAGCGTAACCTACACCTTC. It codes for CAISGDSVTYTF.

The V and J genes are TRBV9 and TRBJ2-1; D possibly corresponds to TRBD2 (7 bases). V shed 0 bases and J shed 6 bases, with 28 bases lying between them. This CDR3 contains 20 residues. Germline assignment: CDR1 SGDLS and CDR2 YYNGEE. CDR3 in amino acids: CASSVDGSSLIRRGGNEQFF. The CDR3, as DNA: TGTGCCAGCAGCGTAGATGGGTCTAGTCTTATTCGGAGGGGGGGCAATGAGCAGTTCTTC.

This chain joins TRBV11-3 and TRBJ2-1; 16 positions agree with TRBD2. The J segment lost 7 bases and the V segment lost 4 bases, leaving 1 base of the junction unmatched. Germline V gene lookup returns CDR1 SGHNT and CDR2 YENEEA. The CDR3 consists of 15 residues. DNA for the CDR3: TGTGCCAGCAGCTCGGGACTAGCGGGGGGGAATGAGCAGTTCTTC. Its protein is CASSSGLAGGNEQFF.

As concerns this clone: The junction departs from the called germline gene at one end, perhaps through a read error. In nucleotides, the CDR3 is TGTGCCAGCAGCCTAGCGGGAGGAGGGCTCTTC. It specifies CASSLAGGGLF. The chain has TRBV2 and TRBJ2-1; 11 bases line up with TRBD2. Germline V gene lookup returns CDR1 SNHLY and CDR2 FYNNEI. There are 11 residues in the CDR3.

The chain joins TRBV19 to TRBJ1-1; D uncertain. Between the trimmed V and J ends, which lost 3 bases and 8 bases, there was a span of 10 bases. Looked up from germline, CDR1 is LNHDA and CDR2 is SQIVND (reference sequence). The CDR3 extends over 12 amino acids. CDR3 loop: CASSMFGGEAFF. The CDR3 region has the DNA TGTGCCAGTAGTATGTTCGGAGGCGAAGCTTTCTTT.

The V and J genes are TRBV5-1 and TRBJ1-4; 7 bases align to TRBD1. V was pared by 2 bases and J by 7 bases, with 8 bases of the junction left unmatched. In germline, CDR1 is SGHRS, CDR2 YFSETQ. The CDR3 consists of 15 residues. The CDR3 spells CASSFADREGEKLFF. The DNA of the CDR3 is TGCGCCAGCAGCTTCGCTGACAGGGAAGGTGAAAAACTGTTTTTT.

The chain uses TRBV6-1 and TRBJ1-1, with D possibly TRBD1 on 6 matching bases. The germline CDR1 and CDR2 sequences are MNHNS and SASEGT. CDR3 length: 15 residues. Trimming took off 3 bases at V and 3 bases at J, with 14 bases between the two ends. CDR3 amino acids: CASSDPQGGDTEAFF. CDR3 sequence (DNA): TGTGCCAGCAGTGACCCACAGGGAGGGGACACTGAAGCTTTCTTT.

The chain has TRBV19 and TRBJ1-6; D is undetermined. V lost 4 bases and J 8 bases, leaving 9 bases between the germline ends. This CDR3 is 13 amino acids long. Germline V lookup: CDR1 LNHDA, CDR2 SQIVND (reference sequence). The DNA of the CDR3 is TGTGCCAGTAGTAGGGTTCGGGATTCACCCCTCCACTTT. This gives the protein CASSRVRDSPLHF.

The J gene is TRBJ1-5, the V gene TRBV18, with D perhaps matching TRBD1 (6 bases). CDR1 and CDR2 (germline): KGHSH, LQKENI. Trimming shortened V by 2 bases and J by 1 base, and 15 bases separated the two germline ends. The CDR3 consists of 17 residues. CDR3 bases: TGTGCCAGCTCACCATCGGATAACAGGGCGAGCAATCAGCCCCAGCATTTT. Encoded protein: CASSPSDNRASNQPQHF.

The V call is TRBV7-9, the J call TRBJ1-4, with D uncertain. V lost 3 bases and J lost 2, with 13 bases in between. The length of the CDR3 is 16 residues. The germline gives CDR1 SEHNR, CDR2 FQNEAQ (reference sequence). The CDR3 DNA sequence: TGTGCCAGCAGCTTTAGCGCGGCGGGGACTAATGAAAAACTGTTTTTT. It specifies CASSFSAAGTNEKLFF.

The rearrangement joins TRBV5-4 to TRBJ1-2; D not certain. V was clipped by 4 bases and J by 0 bases, with 16 bases between them. The germline V gene has CDR1 SGHNT and CDR2 YYREEE (reference sequence). This CDR3 comprises 16 residues. CDR3 amino acids: CASSQELLLPNYGYTF. DNA of the CDR3: TGTGCCAGCAGCCAAGAGCTACTGCTTCCTAACTATGGCTACACCTTC.

The genes are TRBV4-1 and TRBJ1-2; 8 bases are shared with TRBD1. The V gene's germline CDR1 is MGHRA and CDR2 YSYEKL. Trimming removed 3 bases from V and 4 bases from J; junction bases left unmatched: 10. CDR3 length equals 16 residues. CDR3 amino acids: CASSQDRAEISYGYTF. The CDR3 DNA reads as TGCGCCAGCAGCCAGGACAGGGCGGAGATTAGCTATGGCTACACCTTC.

This rearrangement joins TRBV5-1 to TRBJ1-1, with D possibly TRBD1 on 5 matching bases. Trimming took 4 bases from V and 5 from J, leaving 18 bases between them. The CDR3 sequence is 15 residues long. The germline V gene has CDR1 SGHRS and CDR2 YFSETQ. The DNA for the CDR3 is TGCGCCAGCAGCCTGTCTGTCACCGGGGGTACTGAAGCTTTCTTT. Its protein product is CASSLSVTGGTEAFF.

V usage is TRBV19 and J usage is TRBJ1-2, with TRBD1 matching over 10 bases. Germline V gene lookup returns CDR1 LNHDA and CDR2 SQIVND (reference sequence). The CDR3 contains 15 residues. Trimming at V came to 4 bases and at J to 8 bases, leaving 10 bases not matched to a gene. For the CDR3, the DNA is TGTGCCAGTAGTACCCCCAGACAGGGGGCAAAGGGCTACACCTTC. This codes for CASSTPRQGAKGYTF. The full variable domain, with the rest looked up from reference TRBV19 and TRBJ1-2, is DGGITQSPKYLFRKEGQNVTLSCEQNLNHDAMYWYRQDPGQGLRLIYYSQIVNDFQKGDIAEGYSVSREKKESFPLTVTSAQKNPTAFYLCASSTPRQGAKGYTFGSGTRLTVV.

The V gene is TRBV11-1, the J gene TRBJ2-1, with 13 bases identical to TRBD2. Trimming took 5 bases from V and 11 from J; bases not matched to a gene: 12. The V gene's germline CDR1 is SGHAT and CDR2 FQDESV (reference sequence). The CDR3 is 16 amino acids. CDR3 amino acids: CASSLRPGTSGTKQFF. In DNA form, the CDR3 reads TGTGCCAGCAGCCTACGTCCCGGGACTAGCGGGACAAAGCAGTTCTTC.

The CDR3 loop reads CASSVAVGQGQETQYF. In DNA form, the CDR3 reads TGTGCCAGCAGCGTAGCTGTAGGGCAGGGCCAAGAGACCCAGTACTTC. The rearrangement uses TRBV9 and TRBJ2-5; D is perhaps TRBD1 (5 bases). Trimming shortened V by 0 bases and J by 1 base, and 13 bases separated the two germline ends. The CDR3 length is 16 residues. CDR1 and CDR2 (germline): SGDLS, YYNGEE.

The gene calls are TRBV27 and TRBJ2-1; 9 bases match TRBD1. The ends lost 6 bases at V and 6 bases at J; junction bases unmatched: 15. Germline assignment: CDR1 MNHEY and CDR2 SMNVEV (reference sequence). The CDR3 contains 17 residues. For the CDR3, the DNA is TGTGCCAGCAGGCCAAGCCCTTGGACAGGGGAGGGCAATGAGCAGTTCTTC. It is translated as CASRPSPWTGEGNEQFF.